This entry lists 23 T cell receptor beta chains sequenced from one sample in a study of metastatic and nonmetastatic thyroid tumors. With MiXCR, TCRdb called clones anew from the PCR reads. The sample has around 8,700 clones, about 25% seen once. Patients were all untreated before their thyroid surgery. Sequencing input: adjacent normal tissue. The receptor set was obtained from a female donor with papillary thyroid cancer or a benign thyroid nodule (not recorded which). Some clones in this sample may be carry-over from other donors' samples.

This clone is classed as medium-sized. V gene TRBV4-2 combines with J gene TRBJ2-1; TRBD1 matches at 10 bases. The J segment lost 9 bases and the V segment lost 0 bases, leaving 5 bases of the junction unmatched. Germline CDR1 LGHNA, CDR2 YNFKEQ. The CDR3 runs to 15 residues. DNA for the CDR3: TGTGCCAGCAGCCAAGACGGGACAGGGGTAGGTGAGCAGTTCTTC. This sequence encodes CASSQDGTGVGEQFF.

The chain has TRBV7-9 and TRBJ1-6, with a possible D match to TRBD1 (5 bases). CDR1 is SEHNR and CDR2 is FQNEAQ in the germline V gene (reference sequence). There are 15 residues in the CDR3. Trimming left V 2 bases short and J 7 bases short, with 12 bases between. The CDR3 sequence is CASSLRGLGNSPLHF. The CDR3 coding sequence is TGTGCCAGCAGCTTAAGGGGTCTGGGCAATTCACCCCTCCACTTT.

As concerns this clone: The sample contains more than one DNA sequence encoding this CDR3. The J gene is TRBJ2-7, the V gene TRBV9, with D hard to call. CDR3 length: 13 amino acids. CDR1 and CDR2 (germline): SGDLS, YYNGEE. Trimming left V 2 bases short and J 2 bases short, with 8 bases between. CDR3 sequence reads: CASSVDSTYEQYF. In DNA form, the CDR3 reads TGTGCCAGCAGCGTCGACTCAACCTACGAGCAGTACTTC.

This clone was observed many times. One junction end does not reproduce the germline sequence, and a read error may be involved. The chain recombines TRBV10-1 with TRBJ1-2; TRBD1 matches at 11 bases. Germline CDR1 is WNHNN and CDR2 is SYGVQD (reference sequence). The CDR3 totals 11 residues. In DNA form, the CDR3 reads TGCGCCAGCAGAGGGACAGGGGGGTACAAATTC. Translated: CASRGTGGYKF.

Only a few counts were recorded for this clone. The chain couples TRBV6-1 to TRBJ1-2; D is perhaps TRBD1 (5 bases). The V end was cut by 2 bases, the J end by 8 bases, with 15 bases between. The germline gives CDR1 MNHNS, CDR2 SASEGT. The CDR3 runs 14 residues. CDR3 in DNA: TGTGCCAGCAGTGAATGGAGACAGAGTAACGGCTACACCTTC. Translation gives CASSEWRQSNGYTF.

This clone was detected ten times or more. V and J are TRBV12-3 or TRBV12-4 and TRBJ1-2; D is uncertain. The CDR3 consists of 12 residues. Between the trimmed V and J ends, which lost 3 bases and 1 base, there was a span of 3 bases. This chain's CDR3 is CASSLNNYGYTF. In DNA form, the CDR3 reads TGTGCCAGCAGTTTGAATAACTATGGCTACACCTTC.

This chain uses TRBV11-2 with TRBJ2-3; D remains unclear. The V and J ends lost 5 bases and 2 bases respectively, with 5 bases between them. Germline-derived CDR1 and CDR2 are SGHAT and FQNNGV. The CDR3 is made up of 12 amino acids. The CDR3 here is CASSQITDTQYF. In DNA form, the CDR3 reads TGTGCCAGCAGCCAGATCACAGATACGCAGTATTTT.

This chain uses TRBV5-5 with TRBJ2-7; D possibly corresponds to TRBD2 (6 bases). Trimming shortened V by 0 bases and J by 0 bases, and 13 bases separated the two germline ends. The length of the CDR3 is 16 residues. Germline lookup yields CDR1 SGHKS and CDR2 YYEKEE (reference sequence). As DNA, the CDR3 is TGTGCCAGCAGCTTGGCGGCTAGCGCGAACTCCTACGAGCAGTACTTC. Its translation: CASSLAASANSYEQYF. Looking up the rest from reference TRBV5-5 and TRBJ2-7 gives the full variable domain: DAGVTQSPTHLIKTRGQQVTLRCSPISGHKSVSWYQQVLGQGPQFIFQYYEKEERGRGNFPDRFSARQFPNYSSELNVNALLLGDSALYLCASSLAASANSYEQYFGPGTRLTVT.

This chain uses TRBV9 with TRBJ1-1; 7 bases map to TRBD1. J was trimmed by 5 bases and V by 3 bases; bases with no gene match: 7. This CDR3 is 14 amino acids long. Germline assignment: CDR1 SGDLS and CDR2 YYNGEE. The CDR3 spells CASSATGWGTEAFF. For the CDR3, the DNA is TGTGCCAGCAGCGCGACAGGGTGGGGTACTGAAGCTTTCTTT.

The chain couples TRBV6-1 to TRBJ1-4; 9 bases are shared with TRBD1. Germline trimming cut 5 bases from V and 8 bases from J; bases unmatched to any gene: 9. The length of the CDR3 is 15 residues. Looked up from germline, CDR1 is MNHNS and CDR2 is SASEGT. CDR3 nucleotide sequence: TGTGCCAGCAGTTCACAGGGACAGGGAGTCGAAAAACTGTTTTTT. Amino acids: CASSSQGQGVEKLFF.

The chain is built from TRBV6-5 and TRBJ1-2; 9 positions agree with TRBD1. This CDR3 has 16 amino acids. Germline V gives CDR1 MNHEY, CDR2 SVGAGI. Unmatched junction bases numbered 16, after V lost 7 bases and J lost 7 bases. The CDR3 sequence is CASTPITTGGAAGYTF. CDR3 bases: TGTGCCAGCACACCAATAACGACAGGGGGAGCCGCTGGCTACACCTTC.

The chain employs TRBV5-8 and TRBJ1-1, with D possibly being TRBD1 (5 bases). The V and J ends lost 2 bases and 0 bases respectively, with 14 bases between them. Germline V gene data show CDR1 as SGHTS and CDR2 as YDEGEE. The CDR3 consists of 16 residues. CDR3 in amino acids: CASSFSGGVMNTEAFF. The CDR3 DNA sequence: TGTGCCAGCAGCTTTAGCGGGGGGGTTATGAACACTGAAGCTTTCTTT.

This clone was seen a handful of times. The chain employs TRBV5-5 and TRBJ2-7; 7 nucleotides line up with TRBD1. V was pared by 5 bases and J by 0 bases, with 8 bases of the junction left unmatched. The CDR3 runs 15 residues. CDR1 and CDR2 from the germline V gene are SGHKS and YYEKEE (reference sequence). The chain's CDR3 is CASSLSGTASYEQYF. In nucleotides, the CDR3 is TGTGCCAGCAGTCTTTCCGGGACAGCCTCCTACGAGCAGTACTTC.

The chain uses TRBV11-2 and TRBJ1-4; D gene ambiguous. V lost 2 bases, J lost 8 bases, and 9 bases lay in between. The CDR3 runs to 13 residues. Germline values: CDR1 SGHAT, CDR2 FQNNGV. In DNA form, the CDR3 reads TGTGCCAGCAGCTTAACTACAGTGGAAAAACTGTTTTTT. Protein: CASSLTTVEKLFF.

The chain carries TRBV5-1 and TRBJ1-6; perhaps TRBD1 as D (6 bases). The germline V gene encodes CDR1 SGHRS and CDR2 YFSETQ. The CDR3 sequence is 15 residues long. The ends were cut back, 0 bases at V and 9 bases at J, with 13 bases in the middle. CDR3 protein: CASSLVSGGGSPLHF. CDR3 DNA: TGCGCCAGCAGCTTGGTATCCGGGGGCGGTTCACCCCTCCACTTT. Full variable domain (rest looked up from reference TRBV5-1 and TRBJ1-6): KAGVTQTPRYLIKTRGQQVTLSCSPISGHRSVSWYQQTPGQGLQFLFEYFSETQRNKGNFPGRFSGRQFSNSRSEMNVSTLELGDSALYLCASSLVSGGGSPLHFGNGTRLTVT.

This clone was observed a few times. An end of the junction does not agree with germline; a read error may underlie this. The CDR3 coding sequence is TGCTCGTCCTACACCATCTACAATGAGCAGTTCTTC. Amino acid sequence: CSSYTIYNEQFF. The rearrangement joins TRBV6-1 to TRBJ2-1; D not resolved. There are 12 residues in the CDR3. Germline loops: CDR1 MNHNS, CDR2 SASEGT.

The chain employs TRBV6-2 or TRBV6-3 and TRBJ2-1, with D possibly TRBD2 on 5 matching bases. Germline V gives CDR1 MNHEY, CDR2 SVGEGT. This CDR3 contains 14 residues. The ends were cut back, 7 bases at V and 1 base at J, with 11 bases in the middle. The CDR3 region has the DNA TGTGCCAGCACACGGGAAGGGTCCTACAATGAGCAGTTCTTC. As protein: CASTREGSYNEQFF.

The chain combines TRBV27 with TRBJ2-4, with 10 bases aligning to TRBD1. The CDR3 consists of 13 residues. Germline values: CDR1 MNHEY, CDR2 SMNVEV (reference sequence). With V trimmed by 6 bases and J by 7 bases, 3 bases remained unmatched. The CDR3 nucleotides read TGTGCCAGCAGACCGGGACAGGGGAACATTCAGTACTTC. Protein: CASRPGQGNIQYF.

By share of the sample, this clone is medium-sized. The chain combines TRBV6-1 with TRBJ1-1; unclear D gene. Germline V gives CDR1 MNHNS, CDR2 SASEGT. This CDR3 region has 13 residues. V lost 8 bases, J lost 1 base, and 11 bases lay in between. The CDR3 DNA follows: TGTGCCAGCGAGCGACTGAAGAACACTGAAGCTTTCTTT. Residues: CASERLKNTEAFF.

This clone is medium-sized in the sample. The chain links TRBV10-1 to TRBJ2-5; 15 nucleotides agree with TRBD2. CDR1 is WNHNN and CDR2 is SYGVQD in the germline V gene (reference sequence). The V segment lost 4 bases and the J segment 4 bases; nucleotides outside the gene matches: 10. The length of the CDR3 is 18 residues. The CDR3 loop is CASSGRTSGGAGGETQYF. As DNA, the CDR3 is TGCGCCAGCAGTGGCCGGACTAGCGGGGGGGCGGGGGGAGAGACCCAGTACTTC.

This clone is medium-sized within its sample. This sequence joins TRBV9 and TRBJ2-1; D possibly uses TRBD1 or TRBD2 (5 bases each). V lost 0 bases and J 1 base, leaving 8 bases between the germline ends. The CDR3 has 15 residues. Germline V gene lookup returns CDR1 SGDLS and CDR2 YYNGEE. This chain's CDR3 is CASSVDWGSYNEQFF. DNA for the CDR3: TGTGCCAGCAGCGTAGACTGGGGGTCCTACAATGAGCAGTTCTTC.

This sequence joins TRBV20-1 and TRBJ1-2; a possible D gene is TRBD1 (5 bases). The germline V gene encodes CDR1 DFQATT and CDR2 SNEGSKA (reference sequence). The ends were cut back, 3 bases at V and 13 bases at J, with 18 bases in the middle. The CDR3 spans 12 residues. Here the CDR3 DNA reads TGCAGTGCTAGTACCATCCAGGGACCGAGCACCTTC. The encoded protein is CSASTIQGPSTF.

This chain uses TRBV10-2 with TRBJ2-5; D is unresolved. The closer fit of TRBJ2-1 to the DNA end suggests the J call may be wrong. CDR1 and CDR2 from the germline V gene are WSHSY and SAAADI. CDR3 length: 11 amino acids. This CDR3 reads CASSTVDEQFF. CDR3 bases: TGCGCCAGCAGCACCGTTGATGAGCAGTTCTTC.